The table lists the clone carrying this TCR beta chain with a few counts. The antigen remains undetermined. CDR1 and CDR2 (germline): PRHDT, FYEKMQ (reference sequence). V dropped 5 bases and J dropped 2 bases, with 13 bases sitting between them. The CDR3 loop spans 14 amino acids. TCRdb re-called the RACE reads through MiXCR, storing one row per CDR3 protein. The repertoire has 100,000 to 150,000 distinct CDR3 sequences, approximately 9.5% of them found once; the top ten carry 1.5% to 2%. The data were obtained in a study of human T cells and chemical hapten exposure. Looking at the study overall: Per-sample TCR yield variability stemmed mainly from small pooled library volume differences.

Study outcomes and limitations: Sensitizing with DPC caused no change in TCRs above 1 in 1000 frequency.

Time point denoted: healthy volunteer bleed at 2 weeks. The total RNA was obtained from whole blood that was not fractionated. The TCR was taken from a male donor in good health. Some clones in this sample may be carry-over from other donors' samples. Material for sequencing was whole blood. J is TRBJ2-7 and V is TRBV13; D ambiguous. The DNA for the CDR3 is TGTGCCAGCAGCACCGGAATTGGGGCCTACGAGCAGTACTTC. It is translated as CASSTGIGAYEQYF. Looking up the rest from reference TRBV13 and TRBJ2-7 gives the full variable domain: AAGVIQSPRHLIKEKRETATLKCYPIPRHDTVYWYQQGPGQDPQFLISFYEKMQSDKGSIPDRFSAQQFSDYHSELNMSSLELGDSALYFCASSTGIGAYEQYFGPGTRLTVT.